This T cell receptor (beta chain) was sequenced for a study of CD8 T cells in cerebrospinal fluid in Alzheimer's disease. About the research overall: Two single-cell methods, plate-based nested PCR and droplet-based sequencing, assessed CSF clonal expansion.

Neurodegeneration in patients was confirmed with biomarkers including neurofilament, amyloid-beta and tau. Profiling of CSF cells used 10X single-cell V(D)J plus 5' expression. TCRdb re-called the 10x single-cell sequencing reads; every CDR3 protein appears as one record, without DNA. This repertoire includes roughly 1,500 distinct CDR3 sequences. Overall study findings and caveats: No causal link between EBV and Alzheimer's follows from EBV-specific cerebrospinal fluid TCRs, authors warned.

The CDR3 has 14 residues. In germline, CDR1 is LNHDA, CDR2 SQIVND (reference sequence). This clonotype shows up as medium-sized by frequency. The target antigen is unknown. The TCR originated in a human donor with mild cognitive impairment. The chain links TRBV19 to TRBJ2-1; TCRdb reports TRBD2, a call that lacks DNA to check it against. Sequenced material: cerebrospinal fluid. CDR3 sequence: CASSIRGGGNEQFF.